These 14 T cell receptor beta chains share one sample of origin, sequenced in a study of T-cell reconstitution after alpha-beta-depleted transplantation in children. Unique molecular identifiers were incorporated when the TCRbeta library was constructed. TCRdb re-analysed the PCR reads in MiXCR, keeping a single row per CDR3 protein. The sample has under 20,000 distinct CDR3 sequences, 10% to 15% seen once. The starting material was PBMCs, mostly from graft donor cells, obtained 60 days after TCRalphabeta/CD19-depleted stem cell transplant. The receptors come from a female patient younger than 10 who had a stem cell transplant for congenital amegakaryocytic thrombocytopenia, so the T cells may come from the graft donor.

Worth noting for this clonotype: Compared with germline, one end of the junction differs, possibly owing to a read error. This chain joins TRBV9 and TRBJ1-2, with D tentatively TRBD1 (5 bases). The CDR3 loop spans 15 amino acids. Germline V lookup: CDR1 SGDLS, CDR2 YYNGEE. This CDR3 is CASSVGGGSNSGYTF. The DNA for the CDR3 is TGTGCCAGCAGCGTAGGTGGGGGGTCTAACTCTGGCTACACCTTC. Supplemented by reference TRBV9 and TRBJ1-2, the full variable domain reads DSGVTQTPKHLITATGQRVTLRCSPRSGDLSVYWYQQSLDQGLQFLIQYYNGEERAKGNILERFSAQQFPDLHSELNLSSLELGDSALYFCASSVGGGSNSGYTFGSGTRLTVV.

This clonotype was found many times. The V gene is TRBV4-2, the J gene TRBJ2-6, with a tentative D call TRBD1 (6 bases). V shed 0 bases and J shed 4 bases, with 10 bases lying between them. The CDR3 has 16 residues. Germline CDR1 reads LGHNA; CDR2 reads YNFKEQ. The CDR3 loop is CASSQDQGQGANVLTF. CDR3 DNA sequence: TGTGCCAGCAGCCAAGACCAGGGGCAAGGGGCCAACGTCCTGACTTTC.

The table lists this clonotype with many counts. The chain employs TRBV6-6 and TRBJ2-6, with D unclear. V shed 11 bases and J shed 0 bases, with 5 bases lying between them. The CDR3 sequence is 12 residues long. In germline, CDR1 is MNHNY, CDR2 SVGAGI (reference sequence). The CDR3 loop is CAGFSGANVLTF. CDR3 coding DNA: TGTGCCGGGTTCTCTGGGGCCAACGTCCTGACTTTC.

This clonotype was seen repeatedly, ten times or more. The chain couples TRBV20-1 to TRBJ2-7, with 10 nucleotides matching TRBD2. CDR1 and CDR2 from the germline V gene are DFQATT and SNEGSKA (reference sequence). J gave up 5 bases and V 2 bases, and 3 bases lay outside the gene matches. The CDR3 is 13 amino acids. The CDR3 spells CSARKREGHEQYF. CDR3 bases: TGCAGTGCTAGAAAGCGGGAGGGCCACGAGCAGTACTTC.

This clonotype was seen only a few times. The chain joins TRBV13 to TRBJ2-1; D unresolved. V lost 10 bases and J 4 bases, leaving 17 bases between the germline ends. Germline CDR1 reads PRHDT; CDR2 reads FYEKMQ (reference sequence). The CDR3 spans 14 residues. The CDR3 loop is CAIGPGLGYNEQFF. CDR3 DNA: TGTGCCATCGGCCCAGGCCTAGGGTACAATGAGCAGTTCTTC.

This chain connects TRBV7-9 to TRBJ2-2; 11 bases fit TRBD1. After removal of 5 bases from V and 5 bases from J, the junction contained 1 base not matched to a gene. The germline V gene has CDR1 SEHNR and CDR2 FQNEAQ (reference sequence). The CDR3 length is 14 residues. The CDR3 region is CASSRDRGTGELFF. The CDR3 DNA reads as TGTGCCAGCAGCCGGGACAGGGGGACCGGGGAGCTGTTTTTT. The whole variable domain, remainder taken from reference TRBV7-9 and TRBJ2-2, is DTGVSQNPRHKITKRGQNVTFRCDPISEHNRLYWYRQTLGQGPEFLTYFQNEAQLEKSRLLSDRFSAERPKGSFSTLEIQRTEQGDSAMYLCASSRDRGTGELFFGEGSRLTVL.

This clonotype was counted at least ten times. The chain is built from TRBV28 and TRBJ1-5; 7 bases line up with TRBD1. CDR3 length: 17 amino acids. J lost 3 bases, V lost 8 bases, and 16 bases had no gene match. Germline V lookup: CDR1 MDHEN, CDR2 SYDVKM. The CDR3 DNA reads TGTGCCAGCTGGGGGACAGCGTTTCTTGAAGCCAATCAGCCCCAGCATTTT. Protein product: CASWGTAFLEANQPQHF.

This clonotype was recorded at least ten times. This sequence joins TRBV18 and TRBJ2-3; D gene unclear. CDR3 length: 12 amino acids. V lost 5 bases, J lost 0 bases, and 3 bases lay in between. Per the germline V gene, CDR1 is KGHSH and CDR2 is LQKENI. CDR3 region: CASSTSTDTQYF. The CDR3 DNA reads as TGTGCCAGCTCAACTAGCACAGATACGCAGTATTTT.

This clonotype was observed at least ten times. The chain links TRBV5-1 to TRBJ2-3; 8 bases match TRBD1. In germline, CDR1 is SGHRS, CDR2 YFSETQ. Trimming took 4 bases from V and 3 from J; bases not matched to a gene: 4. CDR3 size: 14 residues. The CDR3 sequence is CASSEDRATDTQYF. In DNA form, the CDR3 reads TGCGCCAGCAGCGAGGACAGGGCGACAGATACGCAGTATTTT.

This clonotype has at least ten counts. The CDR3 loop is CSARDFGLAGEETQYF. The CDR3 nucleotides read TGCAGTGCTAGAGATTTCGGACTAGCGGGAGAAGAGACCCAGTACTTC. The chain employs TRBV20-1 and TRBJ2-5, with 13 nucleotides matching TRBD2. Germline CDR1 reads DFQATT; CDR2 reads SNEGSKA (reference sequence). The CDR3 loop spans 16 amino acids. The trim removed 0 bases at V and 3 bases at J, leaving 4 bases unmatched.

This clonotype was seen a few times. This rearrangement joins TRBV20-1 to TRBJ2-5; TRBD2 matches at 9 bases. Per the germline V gene, CDR1 is DFQATT and CDR2 is SNEGSKA (reference sequence). The CDR3 has 16 amino acids. Trimming cost V 5 bases and J 5 bases; bases outside gene matches: 15. The CDR3 region is CSARSQGLARSETQYF. The DNA for the CDR3 is TGCAGTGCTCGAAGTCAAGGACTAGCGAGATCGGAGACCCAGTACTTC.

The genes are TRBV6-5 and TRBJ1-2; weak D call: TRBD1 (5 bases). Trimming shortened V by 8 bases and J by 14 bases, and 27 bases separated the two germline ends. From germline, CDR1 is MNHEY and CDR2 SVGAGI. CDR3 length equals 14 residues. CDR3 in amino acids: CASSVAGQNLGGTF. The CDR3, as DNA: TGTGCCAGCTCGGTCGCGGGGCAGAACCTCGGTGGTACCTTC.

This clonotype was recorded at least ten times. The chain recombines TRBV21-1 with TRBJ1-5. TRBV21-1 is a pseudogene segment. The CDR3 has 18 residues. The CDR3 DNA follows: TGTGCCAGCAGCAACCCCCGACAGCGGGACTATAGCAATCAGCCCCAGCATTTT. Amino acids: CASSNPRQRDYSNQPQHF.

The table lists this clonotype with many counts. The chain carries TRBV2 and TRBJ2-7; D might be TRBD1 (5 bases). The germline V and J ends were trimmed by 2 bases and 4 bases, with 15 bases remaining between them. Looked up from germline, CDR1 is SNHLY and CDR2 is FYNNEI. CDR3 length: 15 amino acids. CDR3 amino acids: CASSENRPWGYEQYF. DNA of the CDR3: TGTGCCAGCAGTGAAAACAGGCCATGGGGTTACGAGCAGTACTTC. The whole variable domain, filled in from reference TRBV2 and TRBJ2-7, reads EPEVTQTPSHQVTQMGQEVILRCVPISNHLYFYWYRQILGQKVEFLVSFYNNEISEKSEIFDDQFSVERPDGSNFTLKIRSTKLEDSAMYFCASSENRPWGYEQYFGPGTRLTVT.